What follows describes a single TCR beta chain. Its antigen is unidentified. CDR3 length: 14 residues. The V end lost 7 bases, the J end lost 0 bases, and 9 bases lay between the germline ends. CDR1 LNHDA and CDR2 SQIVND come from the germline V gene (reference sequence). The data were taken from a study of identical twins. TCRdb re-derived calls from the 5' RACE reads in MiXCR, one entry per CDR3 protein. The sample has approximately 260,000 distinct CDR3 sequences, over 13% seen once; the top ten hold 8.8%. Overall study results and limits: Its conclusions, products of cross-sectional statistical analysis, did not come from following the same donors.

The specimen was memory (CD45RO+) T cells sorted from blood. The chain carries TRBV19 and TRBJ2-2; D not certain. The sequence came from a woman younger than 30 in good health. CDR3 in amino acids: CASILNSNTGELFF. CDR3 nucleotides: TGTGCCAGTATCCTTAACTCGAACACCGGGGAGCTGTTTTTT.